This entry lists 6 T cell receptor beta chains sequenced from one sample in a study of cytomegalovirus exposure and HLA in healthy donors. The PCR contained 60 Vbeta and 13 Jbeta primers. Sequenced by immunoSEQ multiplex PCR; TCRdb stores in-frame clones only, minus some. The sample yields 100,000 to 150,000 clones, over 60% seen once. The sample consisted of PBMCs. These TCRs come from a woman aged 40 to 49 in good health and CMV-seropositive.

The chain carries TRBV4-2 and TRBJ2-3; TRBD2 matches 9 bases. Germline trimming cut 4 bases from V and 4 bases from J; bases unmatched to any gene: 9. The CDR3 has 16 residues. CDR1 and CDR2 (germline): LGHNA, YNFKEQ. CDR3 nucleotides: TGTGCCAGCAGCCCCGATGCAGCGGGAGGTGCAGATACGCAGTATTTT. This encodes CASSPDAAGGADTQYF.

The chain is built from TRBV7-2 and TRBJ2-6; D may be TRBD1 (5 bases). This CDR3 is built from 18 residues. Germline-derived CDR1 and CDR2 are SGHTA and FQGNSA. V was clipped by 2 bases and J by 0 bases, with 14 bases between them. The DNA of the CDR3 is TGTGCCAGCAGCTTAAATCCCTCAGGGTCCTCTGGGGCCAACGTCCTGACTTTC. Amino acid sequence: CASSLNPSGSSGANVLTF. Complete variable domain (other parts from reference TRBV7-2 and TRBJ2-6): GAGVSQSPSNKVTEKGKDVELRCDPISGHTALYWYRQSLGQGLEFLIYFQGNSAPDKSGLPSDRFSAERTGGSVSTLTIQRTQQEDSAVYLCASSLNPSGSSGANVLTFGAGSRLTVL.

V usage is TRBV19 and J usage is TRBJ1-5, with TRBD1 matching over 7 bases. The germline gives CDR1 LNHDA, CDR2 SQIVND (reference sequence). The CDR3 is made up of 14 amino acids. V lost 3 bases to trimming and J lost 6 bases; unmatched junction nucleotides: 5. DNA for the CDR3: TGTGCCAGTAGTATTGCAGGGGGTCGTCAGCCCCAGCATTTT. Protein: CASSIAGGRQPQHF.

V usage is TRBV10-1 and J usage is TRBJ2-5; D gene unclear. V was trimmed by 3 bases and J by 1 base, leaving 6 bases between them. The CDR3 has 13 amino acids. Germline V gives CDR1 WNHNN, CDR2 SYGVQD (reference sequence). In DNA form, the CDR3 reads TGCGCCAGCAGTGATAGCAGCCAAGAGACCCAGTACTTC. Translating it yields CASSDSSQETQYF.

The chain combines TRBV5-4 with TRBJ2-7, with 11 bases identical to TRBD1. The CDR3 is 15 residues long. Germline CDR1 is SGHNT and CDR2 is YYREEE (reference sequence). Trimming took 0 bases from V and 7 from J; bases not matched to a gene: 6. CDR3 nucleotide sequence: TGTGCCAGCAGCTTGGATGGACAGGGGGCGCGAGAGCAGTACTTC. Its protein product is CASSLDGQGAREQYF.

The table lists this clone with a few counts. V is TRBV28 and J is TRBJ2-7; D not resolved. This CDR3 spans 13 amino acids. CDR1 is MDHEN and CDR2 is SYDVKM in the germline V gene. V lost 4 bases and J lost 6, with 13 bases in between. CDR3 bases: TGTGCCAGCAGTTCTCCCTCGGGTGTCGAGCAGTACTTC. Protein: CASSSPSGVEQYF.